Many counts were recorded for the clone carrying this T cell receptor (beta chain). Germline V gene sequence: CDR1 DFQATT, CDR2 SNEGSKA (reference sequence). CDR3 length: 13 amino acids. Unmatched junction bases numbered 3, after V lost 5 bases and J lost 6 bases. This entry comes from a study of Graves' ophthalmopathy and Graves' hyperthyroidism. RNA transcripts served as template for amplifying TCR beta CDR3 sequences. After a first-round RT-PCR with HTBI primers, a second-round multiplex PCR was run. Via MiXCR, TCRdb re-called the multiplex PCR reads, giving one row per CDR3 protein. The table includes hundreds of thousands of distinct CDR3 sequences, less than 55% detected once.

The V gene is TRBV20-1, the J gene TRBJ1-5; the match to TRBD1 covers 11 bases. The TCR sequence derives from an adult man with Graves' ophthalmopathy. Sequences were obtained from peripheral blood. The chain's CDR3 is CSAQGQGVQPQHF. CDR3 nucleotide sequence: TGCAGTGCTCAGGGACAGGGGGTTCAGCCCCAGCATTTT.